This T cell receptor (beta chain) is drawn from a study of T cell responses to AZD1222 COVID-19 vaccine. V gave up 6 bases and J gave up 2 bases; unmatched junction bases: 4. This CDR3 comprises 16 residues. Germline CDR1 and CDR2: SNHLY and FYNNEI. The assay was immunoSEQ multiplex PCR, and TCRdb's table has in-frame clones only and misses some. The profile shows some 150,000 clones, around 89% of them singletons. The rearrangement joins TRBV2 to TRBJ2-5; 15 nucleotides match TRBD2. The source is an adult in good health. Sequenced material: peripheral blood, taken on day 0 of AZD1222 vaccination. CDR3 coding DNA: TGTGCCAGCAGGGGACTAGCGGGGGGCCGACAAGAGACCCAGTACTTC. It translates to CASRGLAGGRQETQYF.